The 26 T cell receptor beta chains below all came from one sample that was sequenced in a study of cytomegalovirus exposure and HLA in healthy donors. Use of 60 Vbeta and 13 Jbeta primers characterized the PCR. Generated by immunoSEQ multiplex PCR, the TCRdb table keeps only in-frame clones and is missing some. Among about 160,000 clones, 80% to 85% were seen once, and the ten largest hold roughly 2.1%. The source material was PBMCs. The receptors originated from a man aged 18 to 30 in good health and CMV-seronegative.

V and J are TRBV5-4 and TRBJ2-7; 7 positions match TRBD2. The CDR3 length is 14 residues. Losses at the gene ends were 5 bases for V and 2 bases for J; bases not matched to a gene: 7. The germline gives CDR1 SGHNT, CDR2 YYREEE (reference sequence). The CDR3: CASRERDQPYEQYF. CDR3 coding DNA: TGTGCCAGCAGGGAGCGGGACCAACCCTACGAGCAGTACTTC. The complete variable domain, with remaining parts taken from reference TRBV5-4 and TRBJ2-7, reads ETGVTQSPTHLIKTRGQQVTLRCSSQSGHNTVSWYQQALGQGPQFIFQYYREEENGRGNFPPRFSGLQFPNYSSELNVNALELDDSALYLCASRERDQPYEQYFGPGTRLTVT.

The gene calls are TRBV5-1 and TRBJ2-2; the match to TRBD2 covers 10 bases. The CDR3 totals 16 residues. CDR1 and CDR2 (germline): SGHRS, YFSETQ. Germline trimming cut 0 bases from V and 7 bases from J; bases unmatched to any gene: 6. The DNA of the CDR3 is TGCGCCAGCAGCTTGGACAGCGGGAGGGCCATCGGGGAGCTGTTTTTT. Protein sequence: CASSLDSGRAIGELFF.

This chain links TRBV6-1 with TRBJ1-1; D gene uncertain. Per germline, CDR1 MNHNS and CDR2 SASEGT. With 10 bases removed from V and 1 base from J, the gap between germline ends came to 7 bases. CDR3 length: 11 residues. CDR3 sequence reads: CAIQRNTEAFF. The CDR3 nucleotides are TGTGCCATACAGAGGAACACTGAAGCTTTCTTT.

A few counts support this clone. The rearrangement joins TRBV29-1 to TRBJ1-4, with D perhaps TRBD1 (5 bases). The CDR3 is 13 residues long. From germline, CDR1 is SQVTM and CDR2 ANQGSEA. Trimming pared 6 bases from V and 1 base from J, leaving 9 bases between. The CDR3 protein is CSVSGITNEKLFF. The CDR3 DNA sequence: TGCAGCGTGTCAGGGATAACTAATGAAAAACTGTTTTTT.

J is TRBJ1-1 and V is TRBV5-1; D is possibly TRBD1 (5 bases). The CDR3 covers 13 residues. Germline V gene lookup returns CDR1 SGHRS and CDR2 YFSETQ. The V end lost 6 bases, the J end lost 1 base, and 10 bases lay between the germline ends. CDR3: CASNHGQNTEAFF. The CDR3 DNA is TGCGCCAGCAACCATGGACAGAACACTGAAGCTTTCTTT.

V usage is TRBV2 and J usage is TRBJ2-1; D might be TRBD2 (6 bases). The germline V gene has CDR1 SNHLY and CDR2 FYNNEI. The CDR3 loop spans 14 amino acids. V lost 6 bases, J lost 2 bases, and 11 bases lay in between. DNA of the CDR3: TGTGCCAGCAGACCCGGGGGTACCTACAATGAGCAGTTCTTC. Translation gives CASRPGGTYNEQFF.

The chain joins TRBV27 to TRBJ2-7, with D perhaps matching TRBD2 (5 bases). Germline V gene data show CDR1 as MNHEY and CDR2 as SMNVEV (reference sequence). The CDR3 covers 14 residues. Trimming left V 3 bases short and J 3 bases short, with 12 bases between. CDR3 nucleotide sequence: TGTGCCAGCAGTTTTCTGGACGGACTCTACGAGCAGTACTTC. It translates to CASSFLDGLYEQYF.

The J gene is TRBJ2-1, the V gene TRBV9, with TRBD2 matching over 8 bases. The CDR3 consists of 16 residues. V dropped 3 bases and J dropped 2; count of bases not matched to a gene: 7. Germline V gives CDR1 SGDLS, CDR2 YYNGEE. The CDR3 loop is CASSGRQRGPYNEQFF. In DNA form, the CDR3 reads TGTGCCAGCAGCGGACGTCAGCGGGGGCCCTACAATGAGCAGTTCTTC.

This clone was found once. This chain joins TRBV4-1 and TRBJ1-2; 8 nucleotides align to TRBD1. Germline CDR1 is MGHRA and CDR2 is YSYEKL. This CDR3 spans 18 amino acids. The trim removed 4 bases at V and 2 bases at J, leaving 15 bases unmatched. The CDR3 DNA reads as TGCGCCAGCAGCCTTTCGACCCGGGGACAGGTGATCAACTATGGCTACACCTTC. This sequence encodes CASSLSTRGQVINYGYTF.

The rearrangement links TRBV11-2 to TRBJ2-3; 8 nucleotides line up with TRBD2. CDR1 SGHAT and CDR2 FQNNGV come from the germline V gene. The CDR3 has 15 residues. V was clipped by 1 base and J by 5 bases; unmatched bases: 5. CDR3 residues: CASSLAGLVGDTQYF. The CDR3 nucleotides read TGTGCCAGCAGCTTAGCGGGACTAGTTGGAGATACGCAGTATTTT.

J is TRBJ1-3 and V is TRBV4-1; no clear D. This CDR3 spans 16 amino acids. Trimming left V 2 bases short and J 0 bases short, with 11 bases between. Germline CDR1 is MGHRA and CDR2 is YSYEKL. The CDR3 reads CASSQTTYSSGNTIYF. Written as DNA, the CDR3 is TGCGCCAGCAGCCAAACGACTTACTCCTCTGGAAACACCATATATTTT.

The chain carries TRBV27 and TRBJ2-7; the D gene is possibly TRBD2 (5 bases). The CDR3 has 13 amino acids. Trimming left V 1 base short and J 3 bases short, with 7 bases between. The germline V gene has CDR1 MNHEY and CDR2 SMNVEV (reference sequence). The chain's CDR3 is CASSLFGDYEQYF. CDR3 DNA sequence: TGTGCCAGCAGTTTATTCGGGGACTACGAGCAGTACTTC.

The rearrangement joins TRBV6-6 to TRBJ2-7; a possible D gene is TRBD1 (8 bases). CDR1 is MNHNY and CDR2 is SVGAGI in the germline V gene (reference sequence). The V gene lost 1 base and the J gene lost 4 bases, with 14 bases spanning the gap. The CDR3 covers 15 residues. CDR3 DNA: TGTGCCAGCAGTTACTACGGACAGGGAGGGTACGAGCAGTACTTC. Protein: CASSYYGQGGYEQYF.

This clone was counted only a few times. This chain joins TRBV2 and TRBJ2-6; a possible D gene is TRBD2 (6 bases). Germline V gene sequence: CDR1 SNHLY, CDR2 FYNNEI. The length of the CDR3 is 16 residues. The germline V and J ends were trimmed by 3 bases and 4 bases, with 13 bases remaining between them. CDR3 residues: CASSEGPGAGANVLTF. DNA for the CDR3: TGTGCCAGCAGTGAGGGTCCGGGAGCAGGGGCCAACGTCCTGACTTTC.

The chain combines TRBV5-5 with TRBJ2-7, with a possible D match to TRBD1 (7 bases). V shed 4 bases and J shed 6 bases, with 14 bases lying between them. Germline assignment: CDR1 SGHKS and CDR2 YYEKEE (reference sequence). The CDR3 contains 13 residues. CDR3 nucleotides: TGTGCCAGCAGCCCGGGGACAGCGGGCGAGCAGTACTTC. Its translation is CASSPGTAGEQYF.

On this clone: Compared with germline, one end of the junction differs, possibly owing to a read error. This chain uses TRBV29-1 with TRBJ2-3; the D is unclear. From germline, CDR1 is SQVTM and CDR2 ANQGSEA. CDR3 size: 11 residues. The CDR3 coding sequence is TGCAGCGTCTGCTGGGCAGCCGAAATAGATTTT. Its translation: CSVCWAAEIDF.

This clone was found a few times. The chain combines TRBV6-5 with TRBJ1-1; no firm D call. V gave up 2 bases and J gave up 1 base, with 8 bases separating them. The germline gives CDR1 MNHEY, CDR2 SVGAGI. The CDR3 totals 14 residues. CDR3 nucleotides: TGTGCCAGCAGTTACGGTGAGGAGAACACTGAAGCTTTCTTT. Residues: CASSYGEENTEAFF.

The J gene is TRBJ2-7, the V gene TRBV7-2, with 12 nucleotides matching TRBD2. CDR1 and CDR2 (germline): SGHTA, FQGNSA. After removal of 5 bases from V and 4 bases from J, the junction contained 15 bases not matched to a gene. CDR3 length equals 18 residues. CDR3 protein: CASSARTSGIYPQYEQYF. DNA for the CDR3: TGTGCCAGCAGCGCACGGACTAGCGGGATTTACCCCCAATACGAGCAGTACTTC.

The chain links TRBV10-2 to TRBJ2-2, with D possibly TRBD2 on 5 matching bases. The CDR3 loop spans 17 amino acids. V lost 2 bases and J lost 4, with 17 bases in between. In germline, CDR1 is WSHSY, CDR2 SAAADI. The DNA of the CDR3 is TGCGCCAGCAGTGAGCGGAGGACCATATCGGGCACCGGGGAGCTGTTTTTT. Encoded protein: CASSERRTISGTGELFF.

This clone has a handful of counts. V and J are TRBV6-6 and TRBJ2-7, with D tentatively TRBD1 (5 bases). This CDR3 is built from 15 residues. Trimming removed 4 bases at V and 3 bases at J, with 16 bases between. The germline gives CDR1 MNHNY, CDR2 SVGAGI (reference sequence). In DNA form, the CDR3 reads TGTGCCAGCAGTTCGCTTAGGGGCGCTCTCTACGAGCAGTACTTC. Its protein product is CASSSLRGALYEQYF.

The chain is built from TRBV10-3 and TRBJ2-3; TRBD2 matches at 10 bases. CDR3 length: 16 residues. Germline trimming cut 5 bases from V and 2 bases from J; bases unmatched to any gene: 7. CDR1 is ENHRY and CDR2 is SYGVKD in the germline V gene. The CDR3 spells CAISRPTSGDTDTQYF. DNA of the CDR3: TGTGCCATCAGTCGACCCACTAGCGGGGACACAGATACGCAGTATTTT.

This chain joins TRBV27 and TRBJ2-2; 9 nucleotides agree with TRBD2. CDR1 is MNHEY and CDR2 is SMNVEV in the germline V gene (reference sequence). V lost 0 bases and J lost 7; bases outside the gene matches: 12. This CDR3 is 18 amino acids long. The CDR3 spells CASSLSPGGREGHGELFF. The CDR3 DNA reads as TGTGCCAGCAGTTTATCGCCGGGGGGGCGGGAGGGCCACGGGGAGCTGTTTTTT.

The chain uses TRBV5-1 and TRBJ1-2, with a possible D match to TRBD1 (6 bases). The germline V gene encodes CDR1 SGHRS and CDR2 YFSETQ. This CDR3 is built from 11 residues. V was trimmed by 7 bases and J by 6 bases, leaving 10 bases between them. The CDR3 loop is CASWTEDGYTF. Here the CDR3 DNA reads TGCGCCAGCTGGACAGAGGATGGCTACACCTTC.

DNA for the CDR3: TGTGCCAGCAGTTACTTGAGGAGCACAGATACGCAGTATTTT. Protein sequence: CASSYLRSTDTQYF. The chain links TRBV6-5 to TRBJ2-3; D is undetermined. The germline V gene encodes CDR1 MNHEY and CDR2 SVGAGI. The CDR3 contains 14 residues. Trimming cost V 1 base and J 0 bases, with 5 bases left between them.

The CDR3 coding sequence is TGCGCCAGCAGCCAAGAGCCCGGGACTGATAGCAATCAGCCCCAGCATTTT. Its translation: CASSQEPGTDSNQPQHF. The chain joins TRBV4-1 to TRBJ1-5; the D gene is possibly TRBD1 (5 bases). Germline V gene sequence: CDR1 MGHRA, CDR2 YSYEKL. Between the trimmed V and J ends, which lost 0 bases and 0 bases, there was a span of 12 bases. The CDR3 runs to 17 residues.

The chain links TRBV4-3 to TRBJ2-3; 8 bases are a match to TRBD1. Germline assignment: CDR1 LGHNA and CDR2 YSLEER. This CDR3 region has 17 residues. V was pared by 3 bases and J by 4 bases, with 12 bases of the junction left unmatched. This CDR3 reads CASSQAPTGASSDTQYF. DNA of the CDR3: TGCGCCAGCAGCCAGGCCCCGACAGGGGCATCATCAGATACGCAGTATTTT.